The 25 T cell receptor beta chains listed next were all sequenced from one sample in a study of shared clonotypes between healthy human individuals (dated by TCRdb to the early 2020s). Receptor libraries were prepared by the immunoSEQ multiplex PCR assay. In its TCRdb copy, this immuneACCESS table keeps in-frame sequences only and misses some clones. Where compared with another copy, unresolved V genes explain less than half of these, and the others have no known cause. Present in this sample are millions of clones, over 85% of which were seen just once. Together, the top ten hold around 0.14% of the sample. Material: naive CD4+ T cells sorted from blood. Explained via the paper, the cell subset or site label denotes: CD45RA+ positively selected. All receptors derive from a man aged 18-30 years in good health.

In the case of this clone: Other DNA variants within this sample encode the same CDR3. The V and J genes are TRBV18 and TRBJ1-1; TRBD1 matches 10 bases. The CDR3 runs to 15 residues. CDR1 is KGHSH, CDR2 LQKENI, per germline. The V gene end was trimmed by 1 base and the J gene end by 4 bases; junction bases not matched to a gene: 3. The CDR3 DNA reads TGTGCCAGCTCACCACTTGGACAGGGGGGCACTGAAGCTTTCTTT. Translation: CASSPLGQGGTEAFF.

The chain has TRBV28 and TRBJ1-6, with D perhaps matching TRBD1 (6 bases). The CDR3 is 16 residues long. Germline V gene sequence: CDR1 MDHEN, CDR2 SYDVKM. Deletions cut 6 bases from V and 14 bases from J, with 26 bases between. The CDR3 DNA reads as TGTGCCAGCAGCACCGAGACCGCCGGGACACCTTGGGCCCTCCACTTT. As protein: CASSTETAGTPWALHF.

This clone was detected only a few times. Within the sample, other DNA sequences also encode this same CDR3. CDR3 DNA sequence: TGTGCCAGCTCACCACCTGTCACCGGGGAGCTGTTTTTT. Protein sequence: CASSPPVTGELFF. This chain uses TRBV18 with TRBJ2-2, with D hard to call. V lost 0 bases and J 4 bases, leaving 3 bases between the germline ends. The CDR3 extends over 13 amino acids. CDR1 is KGHSH and CDR2 is LQKENI in the germline V gene.

A note on this clone: The same CDR3 arises from other DNA sequences in this sample as well. V is TRBV6-5 and J is TRBJ1-4; D uncertain. The CDR3 has 15 amino acids. Deletions cut 4 bases from V and 0 bases from J, with 9 bases between. CDR1 is MNHEY and CDR2 is SVGAGI in the germline V gene. The CDR3 DNA reads as TGTGCCAGCAGTTCAGGTTGGGCAACTAATGAAAAACTGTTTTTT. Translated: CASSSGWATNEKLFF.

The gene calls are TRBV6-1 and TRBJ2-6; no clear D. Germline assignment: CDR1 MNHNS and CDR2 SASEGT. The CDR3 is 16 amino acids. Trimming pared 2 bases from V and 1 base from J, leaving 9 bases between. The CDR3 bases are TGTGCCAGCAGTGAACAGGCAGTATCTGGGGCCAACGTCCTGACTTTC. Encoded protein: CASSEQAVSGANVLTF.

The chain combines TRBV5-6 with TRBJ1-5; D is uncertain. The CDR3 is 16 amino acids. Germline loops: CDR1 SGHDT, CDR2 YYEEEE. V was cut by 3 bases and J by 7 bases, with 20 bases left in between. Written as DNA, the CDR3 is TGTGCCAGCAGCTGGTACGACGGTCGGGGTCGGCAGCCCCAGCATTTT. It translates to CASSWYDGRGRQPQHF.

The chain is built from TRBV4-3 and TRBJ2-7; 9 bases map to TRBD1. The CDR3 has 14 residues. CDR1 LGHNA and CDR2 YSLEER come from the germline V gene. V trimming: 4 bases; J trimming: 2 bases; junction bases outside the gene matches: 3. The CDR3 region is CASSPGTGTYEQYF. The DNA of the CDR3 is TGCGCCAGCAGCCCTGGGACAGGGACCTACGAGCAGTACTTC.

The chain links TRBV10-3 to TRBJ2-5; 9 bases line up with TRBD1. Germline V gene lookup returns CDR1 ENHRY and CDR2 SYGVKD. V lost 3 bases and J lost 11; bases outside the gene matches: 10. The CDR3 covers 14 residues. The CDR3 DNA follows: TGTGCCATCAGTGATGATGGGGACAGGGCTGAGCAGTACTTC. As protein: CAISDDGDRAEQYF.

The V call is TRBV18, the J call TRBJ2-7; 7 bases agree with TRBD1. With V trimmed by 3 bases and J by 6 bases, 8 bases remained unmatched. The germline V gene has CDR1 KGHSH and CDR2 LQKENI. This CDR3 region has 14 residues. The CDR3 DNA is TGTGCCAGCTCACCGGGACAGTGGAGCCCCGAGCAGTACTTC. Translated, it gives CASSPGQWSPEQYF.

The sample holds one count of this clone. The CDR3 region is CASSLGTGGYEQFF. The CDR3 DNA follows: TGTGCCAGTAGTCTGGGGACAGGGGGGTATGAGCAGTTCTTC. The V and J genes are TRBV19 and TRBJ2-1; TRBD1 agrees at 11 bases. Germline V gene data show CDR1 as LNHDA and CDR2 as SQIVND (reference sequence). Trimming at V came to 5 bases and at J to 8 bases, leaving 5 bases not matched to a gene. The CDR3 totals 14 residues.

In regard to this clone: This specimen includes other DNA sequences encoding the same CDR3. The V gene is TRBV7-2, the J gene TRBJ2-7; perhaps TRBD1 as D (5 bases). The CDR3 totals 13 residues. Germline CDR1 is SGHTA and CDR2 is FQGNSA. V lost 2 bases and J 1 base, leaving 6 bases between the germline ends. The CDR3 spells CASSLRQSYEQYF. As DNA, the CDR3 is TGTGCCAGCAGCTTAAGACAGTCCTACGAGCAGTACTTC.

This chain links TRBV23-1 with TRBJ2-5; the D is unclear. TRBV23-1 is given ORF status, its function remaining uncertain. The CDR3 sequence is 14 residues long. Trimming shortened V by 3 bases and J by 4 bases, and 12 bases separated the two germline ends. CDR3 region: CASSHSYFGETQYF. The DNA for the CDR3 is TGCGCCAGCAGTCACTCGTACTTTGGAGAGACCCAGTACTTC.

This chain links TRBV7-9 with TRBJ1-3; D remains unclear. V was trimmed by 6 bases and J by 2 bases, leaving 8 bases between them. CDR1 is SEHNR, CDR2 FQNEAQ, per germline (reference sequence). The CDR3 is 13 amino acids. The CDR3, as DNA: TGTGCCAGCAGTTACAGTACTGGAAACACCATATATTTT. It is translated as CASSYSTGNTIYF.

The gene calls are TRBV25-1 and TRBJ1-6, with D hard to call. The CDR3 covers 15 residues. Trimming stripped 0 bases from V and 8 bases from J, with 11 bases between. The germline CDR1 and CDR2 sequences are MGHDK and SYGVNS. The CDR3 spells CASSEYSPGDSPLHF. The CDR3 DNA reads TGTGCCAGCAGTGAATATAGTCCGGGCGATTCACCCCTCCACTTT.

The chain employs TRBV10-1 and TRBJ2-2, with 9 bases that match TRBD2. The CDR3 covers 15 residues. Germline values: CDR1 WNHNN, CDR2 SYGVQD (reference sequence). V shed 5 bases and J 2 bases; nucleotides not matched to a gene: 3. CDR3 loop: CASSPSGINTGELFF. The CDR3 DNA follows: TGCGCCAGCAGTCCTAGCGGGATTAACACCGGGGAGCTGTTTTTT.

The rearrangement joins TRBV5-4 to TRBJ1-1; no clear D gene. V lost 4 bases to trimming and J lost 1 base, with 5 bases between them. This CDR3 comprises 12 residues. Germline CDR1 is SGHNT and CDR2 is YYREEE (reference sequence). The CDR3 nucleotides read TGTGCCAGCAGCCATCCGAACACTGAAGCTTTCTTT. Residues: CASSHPNTEAFF.

The chain has TRBV7-5 and TRBJ2-7; the DNA was not compared with TRBD1, the D call given in the table. TRBV7-5 is reported as a pseudogene. CDR3 length: 15 residues. CDR3 in amino acids: CARSPPGQGYYEQYF. The CDR3 DNA reads as TGTGCCAGAAGCCCGCCGGGACAGGGATACTACGAGCAGTACTTC.

This rearrangement joins TRBV2 to TRBJ1-5; D ambiguous. With 3 bases removed from V and 0 bases from J, the gap between germline ends came to 6 bases. Looked up from germline, CDR1 is SNHLY and CDR2 is FYNNEI. The CDR3 covers 14 residues. CDR3 DNA: TGTGCCAGCAGTGACAGAAATAGCAATCAGCCCCAGCATTTT. This translates into CASSDRNSNQPQHF.

A remark on this clone: The sample has other DNA sequences that encode this CDR3 too. The chain recombines TRBV5-1 with TRBJ1-4; no reliable D call. The germline gives CDR1 SGHRS, CDR2 YFSETQ. The CDR3 is 15 amino acids. Trimming removed 0 bases at V and 0 bases at J, with 6 bases between. This CDR3 is CASSLGGATNEKLFF. In DNA, the CDR3 is TGCGCCAGCAGCTTGGGCGGTGCAACTAATGAAAAACTGTTTTTT. Full variable domain (rest looked up from reference TRBV5-1 and TRBJ1-4): KAGVTQTPRYLIKTRGQQVTLSCSPISGHRSVSWYQQTPGQGLQFLFEYFSETQRNKGNFPGRFSGRQFSNSRSEMNVSTLELGDSALYLCASSLGGATNEKLFFGSGTQLSVL.

The chain carries TRBV27 and TRBJ2-3; no firm D call. The CDR3 is made up of 13 amino acids. The V end lost 8 bases, the J end lost 2 bases, and 11 bases lay between the germline ends. Per germline, CDR1 MNHEY and CDR2 SMNVEV (reference sequence). For the CDR3, the DNA is TGTGCCAGCCGAACTACCAACACAGATACGCAGTATTTT. It specifies CASRTTNTDTQYF.

The CDR3 sequence: CASRVGTDTQYF. CDR3 coding DNA: TGTGCCAGCAGGGTCGGCACAGATACGCAGTATTTT. The chain has TRBV6-1 and TRBJ2-3; D unresolved. In germline, CDR1 is MNHNS, CDR2 SASEGT. V lost 6 bases and J 1 base, leaving 5 bases between the germline ends. The CDR3 consists of 12 residues.

On this clone: Other nucleotide sequences from this sample produce the same CDR3. V gene TRBV5-1 combines with J gene TRBJ2-1; D may correspond to TRBD1 or TRBD2 (6 bases each). The CDR3 has 14 residues. Germline CDR1 is SGHRS and CDR2 is YFSETQ. The ends were cut back, 0 bases at V and 7 bases at J, with 11 bases in the middle. In DNA form, the CDR3 reads TGCGCCAGCAGCTTGGGACAGGCGGGGAATGAGCAGTTCTTC. It specifies CASSLGQAGNEQFF.

The chain employs TRBV29-1 and TRBJ1-3; D might be TRBD1 (5 bases). V was cut by 8 bases and J by 1 base, with 15 bases left in between. The length of the CDR3 is 14 residues. Germline V gene data show CDR1 as SQVTM and CDR2 as ANQGSEA. CDR3 in amino acids: CSLGGVGSGNTIYF. As DNA, the CDR3 is TGCAGCCTCGGGGGGGTCGGTTCTGGAAACACCATATATTTT.

The gene calls are TRBV11-2 and TRBJ1-3; no reliable D call. CDR1 and CDR2 from the germline V gene are SGHAT and FQNNGV. The CDR3 is 16 residues long. The ends were cut back, 5 bases at V and 2 bases at J, with 16 bases in the middle. The CDR3 nucleotides are TGTGCCAGCAGCAAAAGTGTCCCCGAAGCTGGAAACACCATATATTTT. It specifies CASSKSVPEAGNTIYF.

A note on this clone: Other DNA sequences from this sample encode an identical CDR3 as well. V usage is TRBV9 and J usage is TRBJ1-1, with D hard to call. This CDR3 is 13 amino acids long. V lost 3 bases and J 0 bases, leaving 6 bases between the germline ends. Germline V CDR1 and CDR2: SGDLS, YYNGEE. CDR3 residues: CASSAAVNTEAFF. The CDR3 DNA follows: TGTGCCAGCAGCGCTGCAGTGAACACTGAAGCTTTCTTT.